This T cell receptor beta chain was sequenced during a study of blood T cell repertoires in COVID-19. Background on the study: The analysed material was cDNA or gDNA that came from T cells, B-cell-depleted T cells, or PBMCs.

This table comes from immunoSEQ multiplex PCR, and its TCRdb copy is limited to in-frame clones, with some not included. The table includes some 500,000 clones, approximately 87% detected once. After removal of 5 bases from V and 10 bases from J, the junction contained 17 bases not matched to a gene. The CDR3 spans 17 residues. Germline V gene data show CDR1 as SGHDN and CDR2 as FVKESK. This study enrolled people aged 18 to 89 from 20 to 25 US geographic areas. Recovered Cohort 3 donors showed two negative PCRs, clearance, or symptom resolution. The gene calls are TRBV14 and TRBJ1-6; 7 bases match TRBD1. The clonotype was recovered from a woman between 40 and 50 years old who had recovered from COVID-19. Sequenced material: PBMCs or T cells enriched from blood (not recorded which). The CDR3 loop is CASSGPRDSPFRSPLHF. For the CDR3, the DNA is TGTGCCAGCAGCGGTCCCCGGGACAGTCCCTTTCGGTCACCCCTCCACTTT.